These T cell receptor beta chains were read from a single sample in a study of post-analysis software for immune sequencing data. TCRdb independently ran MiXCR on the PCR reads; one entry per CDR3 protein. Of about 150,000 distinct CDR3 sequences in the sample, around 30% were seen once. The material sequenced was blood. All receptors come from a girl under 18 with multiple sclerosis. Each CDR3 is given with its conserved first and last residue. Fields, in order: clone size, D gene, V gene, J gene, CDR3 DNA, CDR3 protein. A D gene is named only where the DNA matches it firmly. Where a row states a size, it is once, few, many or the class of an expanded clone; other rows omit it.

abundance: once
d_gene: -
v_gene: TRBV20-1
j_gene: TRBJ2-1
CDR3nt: TGCAGTGCTAGAGATGCGTTCTTGGGCGATGAGCAGTTCTTC
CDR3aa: CSARDAFLGDEQFF

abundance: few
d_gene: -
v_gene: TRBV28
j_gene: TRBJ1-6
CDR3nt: TGTGCCAGCAGTCAACCAGGGTACCGCTATAATTCACCCCTCCACTTT
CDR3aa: CASSQPGYRYNSPLHF

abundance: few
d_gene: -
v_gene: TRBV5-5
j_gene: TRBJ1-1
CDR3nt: TGTGCCAGCAGCTTGTGGCAGGGTCTTCAGAACACTGAAGCTTTCTTT
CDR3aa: CASSLWQGLQNTEAFF

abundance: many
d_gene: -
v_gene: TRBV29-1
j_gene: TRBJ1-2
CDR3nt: TGCAGCGTTGAAGATCCTCAGACGACACCCTATGGCTACACCTTC
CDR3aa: CSVEDPQTTPYGYTF

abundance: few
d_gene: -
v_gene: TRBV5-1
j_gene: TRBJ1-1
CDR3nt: TGCGCCAGCAGCTTGATATACGGAAACCTGAAGGGTCTAAACACTGAAGCTTTCTTT
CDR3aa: CASSLIYGNLKGLNTEAFF

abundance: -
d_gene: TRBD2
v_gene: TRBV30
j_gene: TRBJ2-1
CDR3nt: TGTGCCTGGAAGCGGGATGGACGGCAGTTCTTC
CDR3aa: CAWKRDGRQFF

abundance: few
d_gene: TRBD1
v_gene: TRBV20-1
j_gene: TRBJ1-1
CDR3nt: TGCAGTGCTCACAGGGGCAGGGGGACTGAAGCTTTCTTT
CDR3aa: CSAHRGRGTEAFF

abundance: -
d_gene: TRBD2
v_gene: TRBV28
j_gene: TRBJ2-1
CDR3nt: TGTGCCAGCGAAATGACGGGACTAGCGAACAATGAGCAGTTCTTC
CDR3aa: CASEMTGLANNEQFF

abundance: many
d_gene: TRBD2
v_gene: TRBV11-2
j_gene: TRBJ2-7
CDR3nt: TGTGCCAGCACCATACGTACCGGCGGCGGGAGCTCCTACGAGCAGTACTTC
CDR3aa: CASTIRTGGGSSYEQYF

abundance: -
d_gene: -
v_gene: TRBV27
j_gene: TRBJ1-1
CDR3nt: TGTGCCAGCAGTTTAACCCCGGGGCGAACTGAAGCTTTCTTT
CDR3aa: CASSLTPGRTEAFF

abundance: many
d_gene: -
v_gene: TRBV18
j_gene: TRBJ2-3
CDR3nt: TGTGCCAGCTCACCAGAAATCCCCGGGGACACAGATACGCAGTATTTT
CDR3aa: CASSPEIPGDTDTQYF

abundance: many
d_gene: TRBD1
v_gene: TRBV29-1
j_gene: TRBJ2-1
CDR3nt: TGCAGCGTCGGGACAGGTGGGGGCAATGAGCAGTTCTTC
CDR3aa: CSVGTGGGNEQFF

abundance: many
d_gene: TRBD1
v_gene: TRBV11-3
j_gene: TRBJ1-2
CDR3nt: TGTGCCAGCAGCTCTCTGACAGGGTCCCACTATGGCTACACCTTC
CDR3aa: CASSSLTGSHYGYTF

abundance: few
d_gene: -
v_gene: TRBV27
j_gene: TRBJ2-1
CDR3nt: TGTGCCACCAATCGTGGGGGGCGGACGTTCTTC
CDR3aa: CATNRGGRTFF

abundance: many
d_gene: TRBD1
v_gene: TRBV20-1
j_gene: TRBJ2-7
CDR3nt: TGCAGTGCTAGTGGGACAGGGGGCCACGAGCAGTACTTC
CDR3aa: CSASGTGGHEQYF

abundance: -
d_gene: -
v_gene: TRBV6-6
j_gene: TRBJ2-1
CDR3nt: TGTGCCAGCAGAGACGGGGTCCAGGCGACCAATGAGCAGTTCTTC
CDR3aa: CASRDGVQATNEQFF

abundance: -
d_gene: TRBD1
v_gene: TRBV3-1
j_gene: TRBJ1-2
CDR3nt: TGTGCCAGCAGCCCGGACAGGGGTTTCTGTGGCTACACCTTC
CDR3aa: CASSPDRGFCGYTF

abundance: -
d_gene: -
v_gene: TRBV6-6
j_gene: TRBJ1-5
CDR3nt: TGTGCCAGCAGCTTCCTTGGACCGGGGGTGGCCCAGCATTTT
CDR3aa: CASSFLGPGVAQHF

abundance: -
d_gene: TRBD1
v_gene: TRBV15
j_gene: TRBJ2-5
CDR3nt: TGTGCCACCAGCAGAGATACACAGGGGGTCCAAGAGACCCAGTACTTC
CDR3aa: CATSRDTQGVQETQYF

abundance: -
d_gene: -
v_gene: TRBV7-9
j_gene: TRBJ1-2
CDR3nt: TGTGCCAGCAGCTTAGGTGGTGCGTTGGACTATGGCTACACCTTC
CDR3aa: CASSLGGALDYGYTF

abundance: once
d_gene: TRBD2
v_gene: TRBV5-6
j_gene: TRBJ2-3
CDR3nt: TGTGCCAGCAGCTCTAGCGGGGCCTTGTTTCGAGATACGCAGTATTTT
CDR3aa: CASSSSGALFRDTQYF

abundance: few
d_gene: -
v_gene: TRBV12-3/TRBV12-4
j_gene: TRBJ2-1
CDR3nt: TGTGCCAGCAGTTTACGGACAGGAGGGGATGAGCAGTTCTTC
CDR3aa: CASSLRTGGDEQFF

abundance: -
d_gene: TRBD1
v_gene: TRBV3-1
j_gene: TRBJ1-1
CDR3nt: TGTGCCAGCAGCCGCCGGACAGGGGTTGGCACTGAAGCTTTCTTT
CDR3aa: CASSRRTGVGTEAFF

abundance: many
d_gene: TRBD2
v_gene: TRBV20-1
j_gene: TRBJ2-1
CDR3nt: TGCAGTGCTCCCTCCGGGGGGATCCGGACTAACAATGAGCAGTTCTTC
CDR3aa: CSAPSGGIRTNNEQFF

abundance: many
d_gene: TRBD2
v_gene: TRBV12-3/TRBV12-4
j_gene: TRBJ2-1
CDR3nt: TGTGCCAGCAGTCTCCGGACTAGCGGGGATCATTACAATGAGCAGTTCTTC
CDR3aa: CASSLRTSGDHYNEQFF

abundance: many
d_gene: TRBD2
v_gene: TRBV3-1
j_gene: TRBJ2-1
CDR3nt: TGTGCCAGCAGCCAGGGGACCGGGACTAGGAGCAATGAGCAGTTCTTC
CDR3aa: CASSQGTGTRSNEQFF

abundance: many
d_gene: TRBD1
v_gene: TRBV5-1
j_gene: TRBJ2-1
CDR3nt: TGCGCCAGCAGCAAGACTCGACAGGGGGGTCACAATGAGCAGTTCTTC
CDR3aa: CASSKTRQGGHNEQFF

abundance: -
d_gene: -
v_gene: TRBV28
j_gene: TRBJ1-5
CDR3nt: -
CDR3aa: CASSSTGGGGYTFGSGTSNQPQHF

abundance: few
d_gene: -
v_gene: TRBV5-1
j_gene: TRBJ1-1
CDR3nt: TGCGCCAGCAGGGAGGGGGTGGTGAACACTGAAGCTTTCTTT
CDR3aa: CASREGVVNTEAFF

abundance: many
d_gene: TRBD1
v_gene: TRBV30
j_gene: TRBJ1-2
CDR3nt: TGTGCCTGGAGGACAGGGGGCGGCTACACCTTC
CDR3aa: CAWRTGGGYTF

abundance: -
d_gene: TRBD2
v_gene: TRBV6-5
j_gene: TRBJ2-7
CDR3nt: TGTGCCAGCAGAATAGGCGGGAGTATTGGAGTTGAGCAGTACTTC
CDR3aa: CASRIGGSIGVEQYF

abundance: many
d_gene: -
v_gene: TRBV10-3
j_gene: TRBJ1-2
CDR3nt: TGTGCCATCACCACCGACGAGGCTAACTATGGCTACACCTTC
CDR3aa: CAITTDEANYGYTF

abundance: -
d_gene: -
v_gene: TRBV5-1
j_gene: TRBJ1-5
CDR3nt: TGCGCCAGCAGTGAAGGGACGAATCAGCCCCAGCATTTT
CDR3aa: CASSEGTNQPQHF

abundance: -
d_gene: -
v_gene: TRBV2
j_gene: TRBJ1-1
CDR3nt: TGTGCCAGCAGATCGAATCAGGGAGGAGCGACTGAAGCTTTCTTT
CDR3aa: CASRSNQGGATEAFF

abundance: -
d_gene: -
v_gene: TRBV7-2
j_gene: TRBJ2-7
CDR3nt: TGTGCCAGCAGCTTAGTTCTTGGTTCCAACTACGAGCAGTACTTC
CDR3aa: CASSLVLGSNYEQYF

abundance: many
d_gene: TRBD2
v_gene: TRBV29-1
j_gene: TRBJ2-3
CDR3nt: TGCAGCTTCCTCGGCCAGACGGGAGGGCCAGATACGCAGTATTTT
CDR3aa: CSFLGQTGGPDTQYF

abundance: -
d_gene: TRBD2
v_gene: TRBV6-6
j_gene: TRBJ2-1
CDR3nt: TGTGCCAGCAGCCAGTCGTGGCGGGAGGGTCCTAGGGAGCAGTTCTTC
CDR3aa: CASSQSWREGPREQFF

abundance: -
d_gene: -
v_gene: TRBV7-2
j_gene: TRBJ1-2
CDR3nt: TGTGCCAGCAGCCCCCACGGGTTGTCCGGAGGCTACACCTTC
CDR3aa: CASSPHGLSGGYTF

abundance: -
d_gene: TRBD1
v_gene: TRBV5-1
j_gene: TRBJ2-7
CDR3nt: TGCGCCAGCAGCTTGGGGCCAGGGGGCTACGAGCAGTACTTC
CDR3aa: CASSLGPGGYEQYF

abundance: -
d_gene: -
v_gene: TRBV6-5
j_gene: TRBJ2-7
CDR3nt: TGTGCCAGCAGTCCCCCGGGGTTGATCTCCTACAATGAGCAGTACTTC
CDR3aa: CASSPPGLISYNEQYF

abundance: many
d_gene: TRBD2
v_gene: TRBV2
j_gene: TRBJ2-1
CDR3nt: TGTGCCAGCAGGGATACTAGCGGACGCTACAATGAGCAGTTCTTC
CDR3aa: CASRDTSGRYNEQFF

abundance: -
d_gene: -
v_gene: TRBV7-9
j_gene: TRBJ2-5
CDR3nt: TGTGCCAGCAGCTTAGCGACGGGGAGGAAAGAGACCCAGTACTTC
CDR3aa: CASSLATGRKETQYF

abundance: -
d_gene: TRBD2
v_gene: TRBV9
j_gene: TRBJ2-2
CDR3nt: TGTGCCAGCAGCGTAGGCCAGCGGGAGGGCCGGGATAGAACCGGGGAGCTGTTTTTT
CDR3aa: CASSVGQREGRDRTGELFF

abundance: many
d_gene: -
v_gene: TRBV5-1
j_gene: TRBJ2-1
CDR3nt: TGCGCCAGCTTCCTCGGCGGGGCCTCCTACAATGAGCAGTTCTTC
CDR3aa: CASFLGGASYNEQFF

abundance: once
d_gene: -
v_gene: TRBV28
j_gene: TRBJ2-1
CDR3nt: TGTGCCAGCAGTTTGCCGCATCAGCAGTTCTTC
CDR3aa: CASSLPHQQFF

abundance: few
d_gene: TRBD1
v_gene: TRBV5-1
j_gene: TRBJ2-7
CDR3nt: TGCGCCAGCAGCTTGGAAGGGGGCTTGTCCTACGAGCAGTACTTC
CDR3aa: CASSLEGGLSYEQYF

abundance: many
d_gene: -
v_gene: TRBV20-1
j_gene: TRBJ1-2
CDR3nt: TGCAGTGCTAGCGCCGGGGGGAACTATGGCTACACCTTC
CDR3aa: CSASAGGNYGYTF

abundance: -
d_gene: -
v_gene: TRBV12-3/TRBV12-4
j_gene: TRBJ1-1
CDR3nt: TGTGCCAGCAGTTCAGCGCTTTTCGGGACTGAAGCTTTCTTT
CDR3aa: CASSSALFGTEAFF

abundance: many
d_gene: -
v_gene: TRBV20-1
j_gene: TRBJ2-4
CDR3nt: TGCAGTGCTGGGGCGGGCAAAAACATTCAGTACTTC
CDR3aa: CSAGAGKNIQYF

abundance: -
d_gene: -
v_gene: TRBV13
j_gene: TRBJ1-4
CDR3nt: TGTGCCAGCACCTCCCGCCGGACGGGGGGCAAGACGAGTGAAAAACTGTTTTTT
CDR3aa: CASTSRRTGGKTSEKLFF